This T cell receptor (beta chain) was retrieved from a study of blood T cell repertoires in COVID-19. Turning to the study itself: PBMCs, B-cell-depleted T cells, or T cells provided the cDNA or gDNA that made up the material.

Profiled with immunoSEQ multiplex PCR; TCRdb holds only in-frame clones, not every one. The sample records around 300,000 clones, around 84% being singletons. The V end lost 3 bases, the J end lost 3 bases, and 12 bases lay between the germline ends. The CDR3 length is 15 residues. Germline V gene data show CDR1 as SGHNT and CDR2 as YYREEE (reference sequence). The specimen sequenced was PBMCs or T cells enriched from blood (not recorded which). The J gene is TRBJ1-4, the V gene TRBV5-4, with a weak D call TRBD1 (6 bases). The clonotype comes from a woman between 50 and 59 years old who had recovered from COVID-19. The CDR3 protein is CASSWGPGANEKLFF. DNA for the CDR3: TGTGCCAGCAGCTGGGGCCCAGGGGCTAATGAAAAACTGTTTTTT.